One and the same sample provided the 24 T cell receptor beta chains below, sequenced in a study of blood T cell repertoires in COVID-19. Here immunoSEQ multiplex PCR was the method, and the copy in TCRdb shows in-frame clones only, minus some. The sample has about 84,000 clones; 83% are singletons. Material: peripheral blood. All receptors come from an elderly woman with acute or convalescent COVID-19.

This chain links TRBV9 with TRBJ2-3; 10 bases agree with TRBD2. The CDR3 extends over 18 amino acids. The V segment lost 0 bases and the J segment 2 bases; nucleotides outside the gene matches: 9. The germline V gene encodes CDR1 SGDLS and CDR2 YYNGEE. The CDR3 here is CASSVGSSGSIFTDTQYF. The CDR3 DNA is TGTGCCAGCAGCGTAGGCTCTAGCGGGAGCATTTTCACAGATACGCAGTATTTT.

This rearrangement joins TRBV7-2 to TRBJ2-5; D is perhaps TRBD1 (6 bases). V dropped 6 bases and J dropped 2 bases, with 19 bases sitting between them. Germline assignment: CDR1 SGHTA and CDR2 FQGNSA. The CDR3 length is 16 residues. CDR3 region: CASRSYGGARQETQYF. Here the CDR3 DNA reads TGTGCCAGCAGGTCTTATGGGGGCGCAAGGCAAGAGACCCAGTACTTC.

The DNA for the CDR3 is TGTGCCAGCTTTCCGACTAGCGGGAGTTTCGGTGAGCAGTTCTTC. It yields the protein CASFPTSGSFGEQFF. J is TRBJ2-1 and V is TRBV25-1, with 12 positions matching TRBD2. The CDR3 loop spans 15 amino acids. Germline trimming cut 8 bases from V and 9 bases from J; bases unmatched to any gene: 11. In germline, CDR1 is MGHDK, CDR2 SYGVNS.

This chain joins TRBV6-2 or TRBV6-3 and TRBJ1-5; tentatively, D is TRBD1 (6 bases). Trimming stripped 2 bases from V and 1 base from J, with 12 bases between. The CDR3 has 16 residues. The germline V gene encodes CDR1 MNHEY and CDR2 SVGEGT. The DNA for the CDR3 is TGTGCCAGCAGTTACAGGCGGGGGGCCAGCAATCAGCCCCAGCATTTT. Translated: CASSYRRGASNQPQHF.

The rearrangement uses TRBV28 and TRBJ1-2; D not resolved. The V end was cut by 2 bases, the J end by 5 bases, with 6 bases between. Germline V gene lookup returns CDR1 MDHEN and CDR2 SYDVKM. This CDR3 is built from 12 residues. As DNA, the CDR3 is TGTGCCAGCAGTTTAAACGAGTATGGCTACACCTTC. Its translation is CASSLNEYGYTF.

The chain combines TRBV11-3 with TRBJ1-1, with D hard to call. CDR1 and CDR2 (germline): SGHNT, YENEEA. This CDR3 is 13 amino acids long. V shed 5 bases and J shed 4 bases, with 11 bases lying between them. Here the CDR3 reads CASSPGVTTEAFF. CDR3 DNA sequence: TGTGCCAGCAGCCCAGGTGTAACCACTGAAGCTTTCTTT. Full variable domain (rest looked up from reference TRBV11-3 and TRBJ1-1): EAGVVQSPRYKIIEKKQPVAFWCNPISGHNTLYWYLQNLGQGPELLIRYENEEAVDDSQLPKDRFSAERLKGVDSTLKIQPAELGDSAVYLCASSPGVTTEAFFGQGTRLTVV.

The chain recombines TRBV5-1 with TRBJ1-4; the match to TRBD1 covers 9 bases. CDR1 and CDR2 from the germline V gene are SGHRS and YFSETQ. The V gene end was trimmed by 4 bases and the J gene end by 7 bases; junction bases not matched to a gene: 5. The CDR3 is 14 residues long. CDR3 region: CASSPGQGTEKLFF. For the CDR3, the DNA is TGCGCCAGCAGCCCGGGACAGGGTACTGAAAAACTGTTTTTT.

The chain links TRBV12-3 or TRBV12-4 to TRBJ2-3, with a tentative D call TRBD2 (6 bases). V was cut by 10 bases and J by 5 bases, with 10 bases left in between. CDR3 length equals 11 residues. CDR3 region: CATGGRDTQYF. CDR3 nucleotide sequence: TGTGCCACCGGGGGTAGAGATACGCAGTATTTT.

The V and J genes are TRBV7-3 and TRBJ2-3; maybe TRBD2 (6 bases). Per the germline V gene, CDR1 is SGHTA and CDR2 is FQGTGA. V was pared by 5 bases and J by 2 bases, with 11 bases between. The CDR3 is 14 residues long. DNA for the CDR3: TGTGCCAGCAGCCCCGGGGGTACCACAGATACGCAGTATTTT. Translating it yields CASSPGGTTDTQYF.

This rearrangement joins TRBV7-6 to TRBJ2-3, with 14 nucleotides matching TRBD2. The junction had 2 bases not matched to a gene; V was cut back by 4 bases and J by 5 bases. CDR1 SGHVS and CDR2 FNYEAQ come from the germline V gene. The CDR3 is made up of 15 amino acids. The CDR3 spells CASSSTSGRGDTQYF. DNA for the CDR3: TGTGCCAGCAGCTCGACTAGCGGGAGGGGAGATACGCAGTATTTT.

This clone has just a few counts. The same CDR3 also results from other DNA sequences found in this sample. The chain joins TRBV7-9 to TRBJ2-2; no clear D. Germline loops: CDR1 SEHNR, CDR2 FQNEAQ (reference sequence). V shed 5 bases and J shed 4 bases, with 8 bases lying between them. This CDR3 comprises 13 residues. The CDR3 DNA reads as TGTGCCAGCAGCCTAATCATCACCGGGGAGCTGTTTTTT. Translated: CASSLIITGELFF.

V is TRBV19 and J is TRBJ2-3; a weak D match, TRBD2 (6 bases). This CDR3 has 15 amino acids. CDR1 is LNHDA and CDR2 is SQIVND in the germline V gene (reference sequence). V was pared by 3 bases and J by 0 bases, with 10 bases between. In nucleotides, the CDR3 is TGTGCCAGTAGTATGCTAGCGCAGAGCACAGATACGCAGTATTTT. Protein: CASSMLAQSTDTQYF.

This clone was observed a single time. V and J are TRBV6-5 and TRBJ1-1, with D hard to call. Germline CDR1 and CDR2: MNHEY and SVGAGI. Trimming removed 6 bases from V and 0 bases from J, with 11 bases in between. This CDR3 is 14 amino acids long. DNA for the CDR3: TGTGCCAGCAGCGGCGACACACTGAACACTGAAGCTTTCTTT. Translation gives CASSGDTLNTEAFF.

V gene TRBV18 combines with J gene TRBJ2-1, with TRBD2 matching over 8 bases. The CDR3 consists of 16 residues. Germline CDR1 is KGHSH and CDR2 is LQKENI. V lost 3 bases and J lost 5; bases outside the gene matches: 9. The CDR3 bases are TGTGCCAGCTCACCTCGCATCCTTAGCGGGAACAATGAGCAGTTCTTC. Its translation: CASSPRILSGNNEQFF.

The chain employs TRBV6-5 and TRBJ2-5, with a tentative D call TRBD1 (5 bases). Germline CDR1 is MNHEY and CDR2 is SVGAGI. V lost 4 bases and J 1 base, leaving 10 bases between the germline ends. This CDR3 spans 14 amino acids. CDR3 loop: CASSFDRRQETQYF. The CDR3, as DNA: TGTGCCAGCAGTTTCGACAGACGCCAAGAGACCCAGTACTTC.

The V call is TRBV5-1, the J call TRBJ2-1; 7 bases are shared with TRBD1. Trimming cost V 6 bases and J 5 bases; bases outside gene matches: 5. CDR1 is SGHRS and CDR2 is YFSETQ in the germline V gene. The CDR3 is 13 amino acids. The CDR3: CASTTTGDNEQFF. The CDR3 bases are TGCGCCAGCACCACCACAGGGGACAATGAGCAGTTCTTC.

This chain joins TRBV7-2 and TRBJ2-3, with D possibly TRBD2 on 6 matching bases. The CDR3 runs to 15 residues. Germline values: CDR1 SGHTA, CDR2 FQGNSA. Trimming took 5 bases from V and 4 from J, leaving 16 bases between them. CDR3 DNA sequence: TGTGCCAGCAGCGGAGTAGCGGAAGGCGCAGATACGCAGTATTTT. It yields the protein CASSGVAEGADTQYF. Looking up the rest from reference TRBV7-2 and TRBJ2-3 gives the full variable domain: GAGVSQSPSNKVTEKGKDVELRCDPISGHTALYWYRQSLGQGLEFLIYFQGNSAPDKSGLPSDRFSAERTGGSVSTLTIQRTQQEDSAVYLCASSGVAEGADTQYFGPGTRLTVL.

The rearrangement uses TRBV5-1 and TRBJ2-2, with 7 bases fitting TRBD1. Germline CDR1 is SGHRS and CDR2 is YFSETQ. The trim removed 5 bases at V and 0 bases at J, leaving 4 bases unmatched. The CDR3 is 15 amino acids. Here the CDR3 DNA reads TGCGCCAGCAGACCCGGGACAGCGAACACCGGGGAGCTGTTTTTT. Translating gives CASRPGTANTGELFF.

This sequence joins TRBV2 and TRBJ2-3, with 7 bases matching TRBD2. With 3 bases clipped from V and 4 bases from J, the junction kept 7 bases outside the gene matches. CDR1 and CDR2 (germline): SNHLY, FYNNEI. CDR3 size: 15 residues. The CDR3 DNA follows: TGTGCCAGCAGTGATCCGGGAGGACGTGCAGATACGCAGTATTTT. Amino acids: CASSDPGGRADTQYF.

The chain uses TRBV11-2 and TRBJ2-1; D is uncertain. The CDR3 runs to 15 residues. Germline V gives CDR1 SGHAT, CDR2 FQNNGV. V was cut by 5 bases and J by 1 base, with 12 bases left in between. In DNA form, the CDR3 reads TGTGCCAGCAGCCCGATGCCCAGATCCTACAATGAGCAGTTCTTC. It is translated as CASSPMPRSYNEQFF. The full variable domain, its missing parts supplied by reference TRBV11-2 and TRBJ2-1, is EAGVAQSPRYKIIEKRQSVAFWCNPISGHATLYWYQQILGQGPKLLIQFQNNGVVDDSQLPKDRFSAERLKGVDSTLKIQPAKLEDSAVYLCASSPMPRSYNEQFFGPGTRLTVL.

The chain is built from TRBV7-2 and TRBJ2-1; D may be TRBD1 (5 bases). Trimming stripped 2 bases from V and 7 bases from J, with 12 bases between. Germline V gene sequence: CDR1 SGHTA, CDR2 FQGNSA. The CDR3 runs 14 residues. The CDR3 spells CASSLTQGGNEQFF. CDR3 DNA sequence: TGTGCCAGCAGCTTAACTCAGGGCGGAAATGAGCAGTTCTTC.

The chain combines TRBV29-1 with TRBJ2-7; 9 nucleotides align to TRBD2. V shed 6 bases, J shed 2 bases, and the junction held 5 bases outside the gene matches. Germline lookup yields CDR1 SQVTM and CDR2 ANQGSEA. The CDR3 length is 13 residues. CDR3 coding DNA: TGCAGCGTAGGGCTAGCGGGAACCTACGAGCAGTACTTC. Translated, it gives CSVGLAGTYEQYF.

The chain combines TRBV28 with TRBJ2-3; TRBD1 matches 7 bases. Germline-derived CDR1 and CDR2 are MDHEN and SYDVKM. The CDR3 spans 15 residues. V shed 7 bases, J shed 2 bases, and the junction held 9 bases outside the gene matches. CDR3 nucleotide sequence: TGTGCCAGCAACTTGCGGACAGGCCCCACAGATACGCAGTATTTT. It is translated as CASNLRTGPTDTQYF. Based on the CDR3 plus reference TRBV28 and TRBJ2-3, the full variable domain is DVKVTQSSRYLVKRTGEKVFLECVQDMDHENMFWYRQDPGLGLRLIYFSYDVKMKEKGDIPEGYSVSREKKERFSLILESASTNQTSMYLCASNLRTGPTDTQYFGPGTRLTVL.

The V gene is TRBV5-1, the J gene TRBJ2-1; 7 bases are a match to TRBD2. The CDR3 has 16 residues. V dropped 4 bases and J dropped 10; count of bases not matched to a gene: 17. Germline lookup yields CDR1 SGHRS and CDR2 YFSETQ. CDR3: CASSVQSGDLGGEQFF. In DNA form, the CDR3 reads TGCGCCAGCAGCGTCCAATCGGGAGACCTCGGGGGGGAGCAGTTCTTC.